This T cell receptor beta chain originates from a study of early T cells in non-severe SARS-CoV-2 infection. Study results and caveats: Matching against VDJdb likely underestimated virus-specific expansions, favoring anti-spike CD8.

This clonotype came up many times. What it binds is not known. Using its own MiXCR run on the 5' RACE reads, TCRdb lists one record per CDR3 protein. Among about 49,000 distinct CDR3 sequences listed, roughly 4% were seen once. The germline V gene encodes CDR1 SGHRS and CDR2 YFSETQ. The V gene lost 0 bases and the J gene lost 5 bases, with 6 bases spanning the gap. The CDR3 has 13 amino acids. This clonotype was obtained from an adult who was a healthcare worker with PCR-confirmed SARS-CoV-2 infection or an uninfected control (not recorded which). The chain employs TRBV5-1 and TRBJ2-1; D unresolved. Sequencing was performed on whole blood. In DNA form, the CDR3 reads TGCGCCAGCAGCTTGGGCGCAGACAATGAGCAGTTCTTC. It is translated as CASSLGADNEQFF.